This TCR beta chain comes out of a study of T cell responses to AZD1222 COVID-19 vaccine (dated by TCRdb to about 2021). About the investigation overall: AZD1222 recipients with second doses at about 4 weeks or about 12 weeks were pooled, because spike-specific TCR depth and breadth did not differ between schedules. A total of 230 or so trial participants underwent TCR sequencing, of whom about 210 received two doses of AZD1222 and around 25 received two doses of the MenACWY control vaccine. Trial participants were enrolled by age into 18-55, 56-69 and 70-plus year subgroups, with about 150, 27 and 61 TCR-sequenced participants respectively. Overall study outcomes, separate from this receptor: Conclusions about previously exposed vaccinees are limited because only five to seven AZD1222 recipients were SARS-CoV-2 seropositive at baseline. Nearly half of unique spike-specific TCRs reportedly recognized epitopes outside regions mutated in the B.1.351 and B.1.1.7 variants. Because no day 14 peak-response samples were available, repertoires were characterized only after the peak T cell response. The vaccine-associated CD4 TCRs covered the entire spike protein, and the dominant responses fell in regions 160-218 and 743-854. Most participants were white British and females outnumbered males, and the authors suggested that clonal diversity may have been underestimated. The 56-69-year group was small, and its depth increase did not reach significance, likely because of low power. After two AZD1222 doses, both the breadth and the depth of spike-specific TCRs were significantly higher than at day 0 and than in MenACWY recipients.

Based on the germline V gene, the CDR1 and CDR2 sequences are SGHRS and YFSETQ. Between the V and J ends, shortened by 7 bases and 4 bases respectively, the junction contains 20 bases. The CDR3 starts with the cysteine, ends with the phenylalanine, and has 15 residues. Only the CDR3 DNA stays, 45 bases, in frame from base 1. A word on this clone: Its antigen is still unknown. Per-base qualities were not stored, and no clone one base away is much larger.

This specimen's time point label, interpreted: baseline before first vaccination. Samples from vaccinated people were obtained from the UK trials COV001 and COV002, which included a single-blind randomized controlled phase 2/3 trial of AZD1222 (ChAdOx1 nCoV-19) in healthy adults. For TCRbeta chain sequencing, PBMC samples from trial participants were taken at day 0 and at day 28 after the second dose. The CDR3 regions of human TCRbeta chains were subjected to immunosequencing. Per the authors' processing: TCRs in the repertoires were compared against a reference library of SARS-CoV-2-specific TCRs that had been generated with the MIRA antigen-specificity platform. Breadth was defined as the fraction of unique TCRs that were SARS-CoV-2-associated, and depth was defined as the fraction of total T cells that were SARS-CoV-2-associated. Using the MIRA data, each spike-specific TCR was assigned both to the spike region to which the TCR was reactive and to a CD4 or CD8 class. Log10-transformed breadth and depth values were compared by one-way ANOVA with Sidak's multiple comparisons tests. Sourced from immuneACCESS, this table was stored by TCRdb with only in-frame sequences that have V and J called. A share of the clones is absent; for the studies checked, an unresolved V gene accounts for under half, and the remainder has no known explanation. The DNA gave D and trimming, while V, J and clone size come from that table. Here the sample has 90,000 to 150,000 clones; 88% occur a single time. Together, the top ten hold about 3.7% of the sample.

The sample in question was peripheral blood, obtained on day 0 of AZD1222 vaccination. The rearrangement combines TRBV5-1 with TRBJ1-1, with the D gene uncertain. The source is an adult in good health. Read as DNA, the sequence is TGCGCCAGCTCACCAAGTATGTGGCGGGGCACTGAAGCTTTCTTT. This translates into CASSPSMWRGTEAFF.